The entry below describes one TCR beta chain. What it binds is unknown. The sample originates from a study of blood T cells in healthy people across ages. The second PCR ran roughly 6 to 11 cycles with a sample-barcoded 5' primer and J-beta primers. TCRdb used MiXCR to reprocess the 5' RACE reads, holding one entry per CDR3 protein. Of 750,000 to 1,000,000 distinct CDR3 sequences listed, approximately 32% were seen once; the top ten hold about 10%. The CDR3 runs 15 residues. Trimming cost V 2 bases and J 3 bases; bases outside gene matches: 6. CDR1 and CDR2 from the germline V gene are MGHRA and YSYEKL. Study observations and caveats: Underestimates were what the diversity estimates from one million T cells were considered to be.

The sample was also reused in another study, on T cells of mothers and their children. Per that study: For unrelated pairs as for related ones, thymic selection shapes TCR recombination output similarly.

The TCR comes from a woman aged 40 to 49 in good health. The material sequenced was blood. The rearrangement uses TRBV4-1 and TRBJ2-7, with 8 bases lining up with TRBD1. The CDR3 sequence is CASSQPRTGNYEQYF. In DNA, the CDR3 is TGCGCCAGCAGCCAACCTCGGACAGGGAACTACGAGCAGTACTTC.